These 31 T cell receptor beta chains originate from one sample sequenced in a study of cytomegalovirus exposure and HLA in healthy donors (dated by TCRdb to the late 2010s). To prepare the library, the immunoSEQ multiplex PCR assay was applied. The multiplex PCR relied on a mix of 60 forward primers for TCR Vbeta segments and 13 reverse primers for TCR Jbeta segments. Imported from immuneACCESS, the table was reduced by TCRdb to in-frame sequences with V and J called. These copies leave out some clones; in studies compared against another copy, an unresolved V gene accounts for under half, and the cause of the remainder is not known. The sample profile shows about 200,000 clones; under 80% of them were found once. The ten biggest clones cover approximately 0.22% of the sample. Material: PBMCs. These receptors were taken from a girl aged 2-15 years in good health and CMV-seronegative.

The chain recombines TRBV19 with TRBJ1-4; D is uncertain. The CDR3 sequence is 14 residues long. The V gene lost 7 bases and the J gene lost 8 bases, with 17 bases spanning the gap. CDR1 LNHDA and CDR2 SQIVND come from the germline V gene (reference sequence). CDR3 region: CASTGVTTGEKLFF. The CDR3 DNA sequence: TGTGCCAGTACCGGAGTGACTACCGGAGAAAAACTGTTTTTT.

This chain connects TRBV15 to TRBJ1-5, with 9 bases that match TRBD1. The V gene end was trimmed by 6 bases and the J gene end by 4 bases; junction bases not matched to a gene: 4. This CDR3 region has 14 residues. Germline V gene lookup returns CDR1 LNHNV and CDR2 YYDKDF (reference sequence). CDR3 sequence (DNA): TGTGCCACCAGGGGACAGGGAGGAAATCAGCCCCAGCATTTT. Translation: CATRGQGGNQPQHF.

The chain combines TRBV6-1 with TRBJ1-5, with D unclear. The V end lost 2 bases, the J end lost 2 bases, and 10 bases lay between the germline ends. Germline V CDR1 and CDR2: MNHNS, SASEGT. The CDR3 contains 15 residues. CDR3 in amino acids: CASSEWFGGNQPQHF. Written as DNA, the CDR3 is TGTGCCAGCAGTGAATGGTTCGGGGGCAATCAGCCCCAGCATTTT.

V is TRBV5-4 and J is TRBJ2-6, with 12 bases matching TRBD1. The length of the CDR3 is 18 residues. Looked up from germline, CDR1 is SGHNT and CDR2 is YYREEE (reference sequence). The V and J ends lost 0 bases and 2 bases, in that order; junction bases with no gene match: 3. CDR3: CASSLGGTGGAGANVLTF. DNA for the CDR3: TGTGCCAGCAGCTTGGGAGGGACAGGGGGCGCTGGGGCCAACGTCCTGACTTTC. The whole variable domain, filled in from reference TRBV5-4 and TRBJ2-6, reads ETGVTQSPTHLIKTRGQQVTLRCSSQSGHNTVSWYQQALGQGPQFIFQYYREEENGRGNFPPRFSGLQFPNYSSELNVNALELDDSALYLCASSLGGTGGAGANVLTFGAGSRLTVL.

This chain links TRBV30 with TRBJ1-2; the D is unclear. The V end lost 2 bases, the J end lost 4 bases, and 8 bases lay between the germline ends. The CDR3 has 12 residues. CDR1 and CDR2 from the germline V gene are GTSNPN and SVGIG (reference sequence). CDR3 protein: CAWSLGGYGYTF. The CDR3 DNA follows: TGTGCCTGGAGTCTGGGAGGCTATGGCTACACCTTC.

The rearrangement joins TRBV6-6 to TRBJ1-1; 8 bases fit TRBD1. The CDR3 sequence is 16 residues long. Germline V CDR1 and CDR2: MNHNY, SVGAGI (reference sequence). The V gene end was trimmed by 2 bases and the J gene end by 1 base; junction bases not matched to a gene: 6. The DNA of the CDR3 is TGTGCCAGCAGTTACCGGGACAGGATAAAGAACACTGAAGCTTTCTTT. Its translation: CASSYRDRIKNTEAFF.

J is TRBJ2-3 and V is TRBV27, with D tentatively TRBD1 (6 bases). Trimming removed 7 bases from V and 2 bases from J, with 13 bases in between. This CDR3 has 14 amino acids. The germline V gene has CDR1 MNHEY and CDR2 SMNVEV (reference sequence). The CDR3 nucleotides read TGTGCCAGCACCGACACAGGGAACACAGATACGCAGTATTTT. Translated, it gives CASTDTGNTDTQYF.

This rearrangement joins TRBV6-4 to TRBJ1-5; possibly TRBD1 for D (6 bases). CDR3 length: 17 amino acids. Germline V lookup: CDR1 MRHNA, CDR2 SNTAGT. Trimming removed 6 bases at V and 1 base at J, with 19 bases between. CDR3 region: CASRNALGRGSNQPQHF. CDR3 DNA: TGTGCCAGCAGGAACGCCTTGGGAAGGGGGAGCAATCAGCCCCAGCATTTT.

The chain is built from TRBV6-6 and TRBJ1-1; possible D gene TRBD1, 6 bases. The CDR3 runs to 14 residues. Trimming pared 6 bases from V and 6 bases from J, leaving 17 bases between. The germline CDR1 and CDR2 sequences are MNHNY and SVGAGI (reference sequence). CDR3 sequence reads: CASSPFRDTAEAFF. The CDR3 nucleotides read TGTGCCAGCAGCCCCTTTAGGGACACCGCTGAAGCTTTCTTT.

The rearrangement uses TRBV25-1 and TRBJ1-6, with D possibly being TRBD1 (5 bases). Trimming pared 5 bases from V and 12 bases from J, leaving 11 bases between. The CDR3 runs to 12 residues. Germline lookup yields CDR1 MGHDK and CDR2 SYGVNS. The CDR3 sequence: CASSFPGGPLHF. CDR3 nucleotide sequence: TGTGCCAGCAGTTTCCCGGGGGGACCCCTCCACTTT.

The chain employs TRBV19 and TRBJ2-1; TRBD2 matches at 7 bases. Germline V gene sequence: CDR1 LNHDA, CDR2 SQIVND (reference sequence). V lost 3 bases, J lost 11 bases, and 4 bases stayed unmatched. The CDR3 has 12 amino acids. The CDR3 loop is CASSMRAGQQFF. The CDR3 DNA sequence: TGTGCCAGTAGTATGCGAGCGGGACAGCAGTTCTTC.

J is TRBJ2-2 and V is TRBV18; D perhaps matches TRBD1 (5 bases). The CDR3 contains 16 residues. V gave up 2 bases and J gave up 1 base, with 11 bases separating them. Germline CDR1 KGHSH, CDR2 LQKENI. In nucleotides, the CDR3 is TGTGCCAGCTCACCATCCAGGGTAGAGAACACCGGGGAGCTGTTTTTT. Translating gives CASSPSRVENTGELFF.

J is TRBJ2-5 and V is TRBV4-1, with D unclear. V lost 1 base, J lost 5 bases, and 8 bases lay in between. The CDR3 runs 13 residues. Germline V lookup: CDR1 MGHRA, CDR2 YSYEKL. CDR3 sequence: CASSQGPSETQYF. In DNA form, the CDR3 reads TGCGCCAGCAGCCAAGGGCCTTCGGAGACCCAGTACTTC.

V is TRBV12-5 and J is TRBJ2-2; D not certain. Per the germline V gene, CDR1 is LGHNT and CDR2 is FRNRAP. V lost 2 bases to trimming and J lost 5 bases, with 12 bases between them. The CDR3 is 15 amino acids. The CDR3 region has the DNA TGTGCTAGTGGTTTGCCCCGGAGTAGGACCGGGGAGCTGTTTTTT. As protein: CASGLPRSRTGELFF.

This chain links TRBV19 with TRBJ2-2; D not resolved. Deletions cut 0 bases from V and 5 bases from J, with 13 bases between. CDR1 and CDR2 from the germline V gene are LNHDA and SQIVND (reference sequence). The CDR3 runs to 16 residues. CDR3 sequence (DNA): TGTGCCAGTAGTATAGATAAGATTGCTAGGACCGGGGAGCTGTTTTTT. It specifies CASSIDKIARTGELFF.

The V and J genes are TRBV2 and TRBJ1-4, with TRBD1 matching 9 bases. The germline CDR1 and CDR2 sequences are SNHLY and FYNNEI. V was clipped by 4 bases and J by 5 bases; unmatched bases: 5. The CDR3 loop spans 15 amino acids. This CDR3 is CASSADRGKNEKLFF. In DNA, the CDR3 is TGTGCCAGCAGTGCTGACAGGGGGAAGAATGAAAAACTGTTTTTT. The full variable domain, completed using reference TRBV2 and TRBJ1-4, is EPEVTQTPSHQVTQMGQEVILRCVPISNHLYFYWYRQILGQKVEFLVSFYNNEISEKSEIFDDQFSVERPDGSNFTLKIRSTKLEDSAMYFCASSADRGKNEKLFFGSGTQLSVL.

The genes are TRBV7-8 and TRBJ2-5; the match to TRBD1 covers 7 bases. This CDR3 is 13 amino acids long. After removal of 7 bases from V and 5 bases from J, the junction contained 7 bases not matched to a gene. Germline V gene lookup returns CDR1 SGHVS and CDR2 FQNEAQ. The CDR3 DNA follows: TGTGCCAGCACCGACAGGGCTGGGGAGACCCAGTACTTC. Translation: CASTDRAGETQYF.

This chain connects TRBV6-5 to TRBJ2-2; 11 positions match TRBD1. Losses at the gene ends were 4 bases for V and 9 bases for J; bases not matched to a gene: 4. The CDR3 loop spans 14 amino acids. The V gene's germline CDR1 is MNHEY and CDR2 SVGAGI. CDR3 sequence (DNA): TGTGCCAGCAGTTCTGGACAGGGGGCAAGGGAGCTGTTTTTT. It encodes CASSSGQGARELFF.

The gene calls are TRBV5-4 and TRBJ2-7, with TRBD1 matching over 9 bases. The CDR3 length is 15 residues. V was pared by 1 base and J by 2 bases, with 4 bases of the junction left unmatched. Germline V gene lookup returns CDR1 SGHNT and CDR2 YYREEE (reference sequence). The chain's CDR3 is CASSLPGQGTYEQYF. CDR3 DNA sequence: TGTGCCAGCAGCTTGCCAGGACAGGGGACCTACGAGCAGTACTTC.

Concerning this clone itself: The same CDR3 is also encoded by other DNA sequences in this sample. The chain links TRBV2 to TRBJ1-2; TRBD1 matches 10 bases. CDR3 size: 13 residues. Trimming cost V 6 bases and J 7 bases; bases outside gene matches: 5. Germline values: CDR1 SNHLY, CDR2 FYNNEI. CDR3 protein: CASSPGQGIGYTF. The CDR3 DNA reads as TGTGCCAGCAGCCCGGGACAGGGGATTGGCTACACCTTC.

This clone was observed a handful of times. The chain combines TRBV2 with TRBJ2-1; unclear D gene. Germline lookup yields CDR1 SNHLY and CDR2 FYNNEI. The ends were cut back, 5 bases at V and 8 bases at J, with 10 bases in the middle. CDR3 length: 12 amino acids. The CDR3 sequence: CASSIMRYEQFF. Written as DNA, the CDR3 is TGTGCCAGCAGTATAATGCGGTATGAGCAGTTCTTC.

The V gene is TRBV7-9, the J gene TRBJ2-3; TRBD1 might be the D (5 bases). The CDR3 consists of 16 residues. V gave up 3 bases and J gave up 4 bases, with 17 bases separating them. CDR1 is SEHNR and CDR2 is FQNEAQ in the germline V gene (reference sequence). CDR3 region: CASSFTGFDSADTQYF. The CDR3 DNA sequence: TGTGCCAGCAGCTTTACAGGATTCGACAGTGCAGATACGCAGTATTTT.

The rearrangement uses TRBV9 and TRBJ2-7; unclear D gene. V was cut by 3 bases and J by 3 bases, with 10 bases left in between. The germline V gene encodes CDR1 SGDLS and CDR2 YYNGEE. This CDR3 is built from 13 residues. CDR3 bases: TGTGCCAGCAGCGGAGGCGAATACTACGAGCAGTACTTC. This gives the protein CASSGGEYYEQYF.

The chain employs TRBV5-1 and TRBJ2-7; D might be TRBD2 (6 bases). From germline, CDR1 is SGHRS and CDR2 YFSETQ. CDR3 length: 14 residues. Trimming stripped 4 bases from V and 2 bases from J, with 13 bases between. CDR3 amino acids: CASSRDSTAYEQYF. The CDR3 region has the DNA TGCGCCAGCAGCCGGGACTCGACGGCCTACGAGCAGTACTTC.

The chain joins TRBV6-1 to TRBJ2-7; 12 bases match TRBD1. The germline V gene encodes CDR1 MNHNS and CDR2 SASEGT. This CDR3 region has 16 residues. The V segment lost 5 bases and the J segment 13 bases; nucleotides outside the gene matches: 18. The DNA of the CDR3 is TGTGCCAGCAGTCAAGGCCCCCCGGGACAGGGGGCTCGCGCTTACTTC. This gives the protein CASSQGPPGQGARAYF.

Concerning this clone itself: Other DNA sequences of this sample code for an identical CDR3. The J gene is TRBJ2-7, the V gene TRBV12-5, with D perhaps TRBD1 (5 bases). V shed 5 bases and J shed 7 bases, with 15 bases lying between them. This CDR3 contains 13 residues. Germline CDR1 reads LGHNT; CDR2 reads FRNRAP. The CDR3 DNA sequence: TGTGCTAGTGGTCTGGACCTCAGGGATGAGCAGTACTTC. This gives the protein CASGLDLRDEQYF.

V and J are TRBV9 and TRBJ2-1; weak D call: TRBD2 (7 bases). Germline CDR1 SGDLS, CDR2 YYNGEE. Deletions cut 1 base from V and 2 bases from J, with 16 bases between. CDR3 size: 17 residues. The CDR3 DNA is TGTGCCAGCAGCGTAAGGATTCGAGGGGGGGCCTACAATGAGCAGTTCTTC. Translation: CASSVRIRGGAYNEQFF.

This clone was seen only once. This sequence joins TRBV7-9 and TRBJ2-5; 9 nucleotides agree with TRBD2. The CDR3 is 16 residues long. Germline loops: CDR1 SEHNR, CDR2 FQNEAQ (reference sequence). V lost 5 bases, J lost 4 bases, and 11 bases stayed unmatched. For the CDR3, the DNA is TGTGCCAGCAGCCCGGGACTAGCCGACGCCAGAGAGACCCAGTACTTC. Its protein product is CASSPGLADARETQYF.

The chain employs TRBV6-4 and TRBJ1-2, with D uncertain. V was cut by 0 bases and J by 11 bases, with 13 bases left in between. The germline V gene encodes CDR1 MRHNA and CDR2 SNTAGT. CDR3 length equals 13 residues. CDR3 nucleotides: TGTGCCAGCAGTGACTCGAGAGCTTCCCGGTACACCTTC. This translates into CASSDSRASRYTF.

The chain is built from TRBV2 and TRBJ1-4; 10 bases line up with TRBD1. J lost 6 bases, V lost 6 bases, and 13 bases had no gene match. Germline V gives CDR1 SNHLY, CDR2 FYNNEI. The CDR3 is made up of 17 amino acids. The CDR3: CASSRQGANVLDEKLFF. CDR3 bases: TGTGCCAGCAGCCGACAGGGGGCGAACGTGCTGGATGAAAAACTGTTTTTT.

This clone was counted only a few times. This sequence joins TRBV30 and TRBJ2-1; 9 nucleotides match TRBD2. Trimming removed 3 bases from V and 7 bases from J; junction bases left unmatched: 16. The CDR3 contains 17 residues. CDR1 and CDR2 (germline): GTSNPN, SVGIG (reference sequence). CDR3 bases: TGTGCCTGGAGCCGAAGGGGGCCTAGCGGGACTGGGAATGAGCAGTTCTTC. Protein product: CAWSRRGPSGTGNEQFF.